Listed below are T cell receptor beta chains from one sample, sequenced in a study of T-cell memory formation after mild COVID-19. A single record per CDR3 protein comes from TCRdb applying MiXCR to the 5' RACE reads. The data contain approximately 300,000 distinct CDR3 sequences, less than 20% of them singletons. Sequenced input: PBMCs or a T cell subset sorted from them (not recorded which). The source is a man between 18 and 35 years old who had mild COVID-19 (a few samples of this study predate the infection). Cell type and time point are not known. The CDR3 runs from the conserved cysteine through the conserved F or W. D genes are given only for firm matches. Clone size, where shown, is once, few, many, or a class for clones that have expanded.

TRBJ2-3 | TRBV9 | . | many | CASSATTDTQYF | TGTGCCAGCAGCGCAACCACGGATACGCAGTATTTT
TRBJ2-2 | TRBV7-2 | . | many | CASSFSRPGELFF | TGTGCCAGCAGCTTTTCGCGACCCGGGGAGCTGTTTTTT
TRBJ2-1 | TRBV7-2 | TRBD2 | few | CASSYTSGGINEQFF | TGTGCCAGCAGCTACACTAGCGGGGGTATCAATGAGCAGTTCTTC
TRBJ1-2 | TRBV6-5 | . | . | CASSPGFTNYGYTF | TGTGCCAGCAGCCCGGGGTTTACCAACTATGGCTACACCTTC
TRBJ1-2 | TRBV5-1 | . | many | CASSLGDGNYGYTF | TGCGCCAGCAGCTTAGGGGACGGGAACTATGGCTACACCTTC
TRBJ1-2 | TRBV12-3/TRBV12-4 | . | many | CASSLARGPGGYTF | TGTGCCAGCAGTTTAGCGAGGGGTCCCGGTGGCTACACCTTC
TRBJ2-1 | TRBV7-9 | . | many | CASSLALAGTYNEQFF | TGTGCCAGCAGCTTAGCGCTGGCGGGGACCTACAATGAGCAGTTCTTC
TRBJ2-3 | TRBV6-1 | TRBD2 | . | CASRGPGTSKYF | TGTGCCAGCAGGGGACCCGGGACTAGCAAGTATTTT
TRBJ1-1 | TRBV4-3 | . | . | CASSQVPRGRTEAFF | TGCGCCAGCAGCCAAGTCCCTCGAGGAAGAACTGAAGCTTTCTTT
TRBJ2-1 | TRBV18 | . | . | CASSDSQGRGFF | TGTGCCAGCTCAGACAGTCAGGGTAGGGGTTTCTTC
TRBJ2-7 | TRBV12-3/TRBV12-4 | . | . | CASSFNTAEQYF | TGTGCCAGCAGTTTTAATACAGCCGAGCAGTACTTC
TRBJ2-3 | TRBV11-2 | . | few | CASRAGDSDTQYF | TGTGCCAGCAGGGCAGGAGACTCGGATACGCAGTATTTT
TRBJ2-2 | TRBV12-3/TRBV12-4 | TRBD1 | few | CASSRGVDRATGELFF | TGTGCCAGCAGCCGAGGAGTGGACAGGGCCACCGGGGAGCTGTTTTTT
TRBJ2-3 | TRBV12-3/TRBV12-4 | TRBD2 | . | CASTISGVTDTQYF | TGTGCCAGCACCATTAGCGGGGTCACAGATACGCAGTATTTT
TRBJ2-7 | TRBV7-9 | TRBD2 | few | CASSSTSGGPSYEQYF | TGTGCCAGCAGCTCGACTAGCGGGGGGCCCTCCTACGAGCAGTACTTC
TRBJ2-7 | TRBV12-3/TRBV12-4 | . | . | CASSSLGGRSSYEQYF | TGTGCCAGCAGTTCCCTCGGAGGCAGGAGCTCCTACGAGCAGTACTTC
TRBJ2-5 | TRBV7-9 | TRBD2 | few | CASSFLPGGMMQETQYF | TGTGCCAGCAGCTTCCTCCCGGGGGGGATGATGCAAGAGACCCAGTACTTC
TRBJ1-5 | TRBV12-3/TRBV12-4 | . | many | CASSPGVSGSNQPQHF | TGTGCCAGCAGTCCAGGAGTTTCAGGGAGCAATCAGCCCCAGCATTTT
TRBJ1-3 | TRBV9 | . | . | CASSPTGLVSGNTIYF | TGTGCCAGCAGCCCCACAGGGTTGGTGTCTGGAAACACCATATATTTT
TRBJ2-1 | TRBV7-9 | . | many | CASSLAYNEQFF | TGTGCCAGCAGCTTAGCCTACAATGAGCAGTTCTTC
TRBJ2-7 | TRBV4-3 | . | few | CASSQVREGSRQYF | TGCGCCAGCAGCCAAGTTAGAGAGGGGTCGCGGCAGTACTTC